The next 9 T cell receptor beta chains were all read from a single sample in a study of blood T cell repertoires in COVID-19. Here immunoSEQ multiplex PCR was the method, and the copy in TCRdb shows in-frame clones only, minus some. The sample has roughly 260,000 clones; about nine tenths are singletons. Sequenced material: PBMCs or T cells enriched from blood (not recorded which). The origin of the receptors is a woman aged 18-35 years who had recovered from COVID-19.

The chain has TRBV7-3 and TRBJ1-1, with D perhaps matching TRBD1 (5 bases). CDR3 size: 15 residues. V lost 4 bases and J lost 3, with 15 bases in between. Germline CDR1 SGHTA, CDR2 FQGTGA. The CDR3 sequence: CASSSHAGQYTEAFF. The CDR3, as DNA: TGTGCCAGCAGCTCACATGCAGGGCAGTACACTGAAGCTTTCTTT.

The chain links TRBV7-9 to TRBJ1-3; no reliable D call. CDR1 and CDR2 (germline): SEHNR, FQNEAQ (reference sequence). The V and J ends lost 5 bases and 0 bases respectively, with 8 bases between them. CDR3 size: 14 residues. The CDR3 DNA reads TGTGCCAGCAGCGAGGTCTCCTCTGGAAACACCATATATTTT. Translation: CASSEVSSGNTIYF.

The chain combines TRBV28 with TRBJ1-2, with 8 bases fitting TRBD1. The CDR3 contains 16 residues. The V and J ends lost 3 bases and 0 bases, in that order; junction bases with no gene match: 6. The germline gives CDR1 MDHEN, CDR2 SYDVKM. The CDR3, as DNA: TGTGCCAGCAGTTTGGGTGGACAGGGAGCTAACTATGGCTACACCTTC. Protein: CASSLGGQGANYGYTF.

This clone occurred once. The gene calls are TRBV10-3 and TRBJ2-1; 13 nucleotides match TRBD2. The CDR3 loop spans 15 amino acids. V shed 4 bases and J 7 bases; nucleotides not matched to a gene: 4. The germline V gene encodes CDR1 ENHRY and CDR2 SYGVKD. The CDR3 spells CAISVLAGGVNEQFF. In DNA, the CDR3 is TGTGCCATCAGTGTACTAGCGGGAGGGGTGAATGAGCAGTTCTTC.

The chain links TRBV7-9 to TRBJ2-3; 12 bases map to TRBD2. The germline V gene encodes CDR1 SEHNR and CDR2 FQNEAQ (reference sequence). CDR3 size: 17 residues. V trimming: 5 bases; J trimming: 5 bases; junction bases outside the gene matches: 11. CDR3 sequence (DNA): TGTGCCAGCAGCCCGAGACTAGCGGGAGTGGTAGGAGATACGCAGTATTTT. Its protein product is CASSPRLAGVVGDTQYF.

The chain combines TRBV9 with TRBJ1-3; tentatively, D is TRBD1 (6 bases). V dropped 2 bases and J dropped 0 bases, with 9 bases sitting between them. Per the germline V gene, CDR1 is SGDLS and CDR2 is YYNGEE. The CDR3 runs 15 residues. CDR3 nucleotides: TGTGCCAGCAGCGTTGGACAGACCTCTGGAAACACCATATATTTT. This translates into CASSVGQTSGNTIYF.

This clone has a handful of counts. The CDR3, as DNA: TGTGCCAGCAGCTCCTCAGGGGGTACTGAAGCTTTCTTT. This gives the protein CASSSSGGTEAFF. The chain links TRBV7-3 to TRBJ1-1; 7 bases fit TRBD1. The CDR3 runs to 13 residues. The junction had 4 bases not matched to a gene; V was cut back by 4 bases and J by 5 bases. Germline assignment: CDR1 SGHTA and CDR2 FQGTGA. Filled out from reference TRBV7-3 and TRBJ1-1, the complete variable domain reads GAGVSQTPSNKVTEKGKYVELRCDPISGHTALYWYRQSLGQGPEFLIYFQGTGAADDSGLPNDRFFAVRPEGSVSTLKIQRTERGDSAVYLCASSSSGGTEAFFGQGTRLTVV.

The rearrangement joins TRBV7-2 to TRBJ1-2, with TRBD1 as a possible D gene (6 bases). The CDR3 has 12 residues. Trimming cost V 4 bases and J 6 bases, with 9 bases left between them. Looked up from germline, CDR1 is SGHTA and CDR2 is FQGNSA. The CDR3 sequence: CASSYGQNGYTF. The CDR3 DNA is TGTGCCAGCAGCTATGGACAGAATGGCTACACCTTC.

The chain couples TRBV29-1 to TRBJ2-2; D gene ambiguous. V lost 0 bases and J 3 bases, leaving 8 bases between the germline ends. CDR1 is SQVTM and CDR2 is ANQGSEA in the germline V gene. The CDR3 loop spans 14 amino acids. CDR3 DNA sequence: TGCAGCGTTGAAGATCGCCACTACACCGGGGAGCTGTTTTTT. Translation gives CSVEDRHYTGELFF.